The 8 T cell receptor beta chains in this list originate from one sample, sequenced in a study of CD8 T cells in Susac syndrome. The authors reverse transcribed roughly 0.5 to 1 ug RNA with random hexamers. TCRdb re-called the immunoSEQ multiplex PCR reads with MiXCR, one entry per CDR3 protein. This table has around 140,000 distinct CDR3 sequences, approximately 95% appearing once. The sample comprised CD4+ T cells from PBMCs. Receptors were obtained from a human donor with Susac syndrome.

The chain employs TRBV7-9 and TRBJ2-5; D is perhaps TRBD1 (5 bases). Trimming shortened V by 0 bases and J by 2 bases, and 10 bases separated the two germline ends. The CDR3 sequence is 15 residues long. Germline-derived CDR1 and CDR2 are SEHNR and FQNEAQ (reference sequence). As DNA, the CDR3 is TGTGCCAGCAGCTTAGCGCAGGGCCCGCAAGAGACCCAGTACTTC. It is translated as CASSLAQGPQETQYF.

The genes are TRBV19 and TRBJ2-1; D is perhaps TRBD2 (6 bases). This CDR3 is 14 amino acids long. V was shortened by 7 bases and J by 5 bases, with 15 bases between the two germline ends. CDR1 LNHDA and CDR2 SQIVND come from the germline V gene (reference sequence). CDR3 loop: CASKTGTDNNEQFF. The DNA of the CDR3 is TGTGCCAGTAAAACCGGGACTGACAACAATGAGCAGTTCTTC.

The chain couples TRBV7-9 to TRBJ2-5, with a tentative D call TRBD2 (6 bases). Germline assignment: CDR1 SEHNR and CDR2 FQNEAQ (reference sequence). CDR3 size: 16 residues. V lost 2 bases and J lost 3, with 16 bases in between. CDR3 in DNA: TGTGCCAGCAGCTTATCCCTTATATGGACTAAAGAGACCCAGTACTTC. It is translated as CASSLSLIWTKETQYF. Supplemented by reference TRBV7-9 and TRBJ2-5, the full variable domain reads DTGVSQNPRHKITKRGQNVTFRCDPISEHNRLYWYRQTLGQGPEFLTYFQNEAQLEKSRLLSDRFSAERPKGSFSTLEIQRTEQGDSAMYLCASSLSLIWTKETQYFGPGTRLLVL.

The genes are TRBV20-1 and TRBJ1-2; D is perhaps TRBD1 (5 bases). V shed 1 base and J shed 0 bases, with 6 bases lying between them. This CDR3 contains 13 residues. Germline CDR1 DFQATT, CDR2 SNEGSKA (reference sequence). CDR3 DNA: TGCAGTGCTAGAGCGACAGCTAACTATGGCTACACCTTC. This codes for CSARATANYGYTF.

V gene TRBV29-1 combines with J gene TRBJ1-1, with TRBD1 matching 10 bases. The germline gives CDR1 SQVTM, CDR2 ANQGSEA. The CDR3 covers 13 residues. V was clipped by 7 bases and J by 5 bases; unmatched bases: 7. For the CDR3, the DNA is TGCAGCGCCCGAGGACAGGGGGGGACTGAAGCTTTCTTT. Protein sequence: CSARGQGGTEAFF.

In DNA, the CDR3 is TGTGCCAGCAGTCCGGTGACTAGCGGAACAGATACGCAGTATTTT. Translated, it gives CASSPVTSGTDTQYF. The chain carries TRBV2 and TRBJ2-3; 9 bases fit TRBD2. Germline lookup yields CDR1 SNHLY and CDR2 FYNNEI. The CDR3 totals 15 residues. After removal of 5 bases from V and 3 bases from J, the junction contained 6 bases not matched to a gene.

The chain uses TRBV2 and TRBJ2-7, with D maybe TRBD1 (6 bases). Germline CDR1 SNHLY, CDR2 FYNNEI. The CDR3 runs 13 residues. The V end was cut by 11 bases, the J end by 2 bases, with 16 bases between. CDR3 protein: CAGDTGTTYEQYF. The CDR3 DNA sequence: TGTGCCGGGGACACGGGGACCACCTACGAGCAGTACTTC.

This clonotype was recorded a few times. The chain combines TRBV6-1 with TRBJ1-5; unclear D gene. The CDR3 totals 13 residues. The germline V gene encodes CDR1 MNHNS and CDR2 SASEGT. V lost 5 bases to trimming and J lost 5 bases, with 10 bases between them. CDR3 amino acids: CASSPGRDQPQHF. The CDR3 DNA reads as TGTGCCAGCAGTCCCGGGCGGGATCAGCCCCAGCATTTT.